The 10 T cell receptor beta chains reported below all come from one sample, sequenced in a study of a mutant IDH1 vaccine in newly diagnosed glioma. Clones were sequenced by immunoSEQ multiplex PCR, and TCRdb holds only the in-frame ones, with some missing. The repertoire has 55,000 to 70,000 clones, 79% of them found once; the top ten carry approximately 8.2%. Documented time point: baseline, week 1 (first vaccination visit). Regarding treatment: pre-vaccination baseline after standard-of-care therapy. The material was PBMCs, obtained from a glioma patient treated with radiotherapy, temozolomide or both. These receptors were taken from a man between 50 and 59 years old with glioma.

The J gene is TRBJ1-2, the V gene TRBV6-5, with D maybe TRBD1 (5 bases). The CDR3 extends over 14 amino acids. Germline V gene lookup returns CDR1 MNHEY and CDR2 SVGAGI. V lost 7 bases, J lost 1 base, and 13 bases lay in between. The CDR3 region is CASTRGIFNYGYTF. CDR3 bases: TGTGCCAGCACCCGGGGGATTTTTAACTATGGCTACACCTTC.

V is TRBV4-1 and J is TRBJ2-1; perhaps D is TRBD1 or TRBD2 (6 bases each). Germline values: CDR1 MGHRA, CDR2 YSYEKL. V gave up 4 bases and J gave up 10 bases, with 17 bases separating them. The CDR3 covers 14 residues. DNA for the CDR3: TGCGCCAGCAGCCGACAGGCGGGGAGAGAGGAGCAGTTCTTC. Protein product: CASSRQAGREEQFF.

This clone was found a few times. The V call is TRBV25-1, the J call TRBJ1-5; 8 nucleotides agree with TRBD1. J lost 8 bases, V lost 3 bases, and 6 bases had no gene match. The germline V gene has CDR1 MGHDK and CDR2 SYGVNS. The CDR3 covers 14 residues. The CDR3 DNA reads as TGTGCCAGCAGTGAGTTGGCAGGGGGCAAGCCCCAGCATTTT. Encoded protein: CASSELAGGKPQHF.

The V gene is TRBV19, the J gene TRBJ1-2; TRBD1 agrees at 10 bases. The CDR3 loop spans 12 amino acids. Germline V CDR1 and CDR2: LNHDA, SQIVND (reference sequence). Trimming cost V 10 bases and J 7 bases; bases outside gene matches: 6. CDR3 loop: CATAGTGVGYTF. In DNA form, the CDR3 reads TGTGCCACCGCCGGGACAGGGGTTGGCTACACCTTC.

By share, this clone ranks as medium-sized (0.01 to 0.1%). Written as DNA, the CDR3 is TGCAGCGTTGTCGGGGCGTCGGGGGAGCTGTTTTTT. It codes for CSVVGASGELFF. This rearrangement joins TRBV29-1 to TRBJ2-2, with D perhaps assigned TRBD1 or TRBD2 (5 bases each). This CDR3 has 12 residues. V gave up 4 bases and J gave up 8 bases, with 11 bases separating them. CDR1 and CDR2 (germline): SQVTM, ANQGSEA.

The J gene is TRBJ2-3, the V gene TRBV29-1; TRBD2 aligns across 13 bases. The CDR3 is 17 amino acids. V was pared by 7 bases and J by 0 bases, with 10 bases of the junction left unmatched. Looked up from germline, CDR1 is SQVTM and CDR2 is ANQGSEA. CDR3 bases: TGCAGCGGGGGGGGGACTAGCGGGGTGACTAGCACAGATACGCAGTATTTT. As protein: CSGGGTSGVTSTDTQYF.

The V and J genes are TRBV4-1 and TRBJ2-7; TRBD1 matches 7 bases. The CDR3 has 15 amino acids. Germline values: CDR1 MGHRA, CDR2 YSYEKL. Trimming at V came to 1 base and at J to 2 bases, leaving 5 bases not matched to a gene. The CDR3 DNA reads TGCGCCAGCAGCCAAGGGACCGGGACAGCCTACGAGCAGTACTTC. As protein: CASSQGTGTAYEQYF.

This chain links TRBV7-9 with TRBJ2-1, with 8 bases aligning to TRBD1. The CDR3 runs to 15 residues. The germline V gene has CDR1 SEHNR and CDR2 FQNEAQ (reference sequence). V was clipped by 4 bases and J by 6 bases; unmatched bases: 8. The CDR3 spells CASSSGQGRLNEQFF. In DNA form, the CDR3 reads TGTGCCAGCAGCTCAGGACAGGGCCGTCTCAATGAGCAGTTCTTC. The full variable domain, with the rest looked up from reference TRBV7-9 and TRBJ2-1, is DTGVSQNPRHKITKRGQNVTFRCDPISEHNRLYWYRQTLGQGPEFLTYFQNEAQLEKSRLLSDRFSAERPKGSFSTLEIQRTEQGDSAMYLCASSSGQGRLNEQFFGPGTRLTVL.

The chain links TRBV19 to TRBJ2-5; 7 bases agree with TRBD2. This CDR3 contains 14 residues. Germline assignment: CDR1 LNHDA and CDR2 SQIVND (reference sequence). V lost 4 bases, J lost 9 bases, and 11 bases stayed unmatched. The CDR3 loop reads CASSRGGLKEAQYF. The CDR3 DNA follows: TGTGCCAGTAGTAGGGGGGGACTGAAGGAGGCCCAGTACTTC.

The chain is built from TRBV4-3 and TRBJ2-7; D is uncertain. The V gene's germline CDR1 is LGHNA and CDR2 YSLEER. The CDR3 is 13 residues long. V shed 7 bases and J shed 7 bases, with 17 bases lying between them. CDR3 sequence (DNA): TGCGCCAGCAACGAAAGTGGCCGCCGGGAGCAGTACTTC. This sequence encodes CASNESGRREQYF.